Below, one T cell receptor (beta chain) is given with its context. Germline CDR1 SGDLS, CDR2 YYNGEE. The V and J ends lost 3 bases and 4 bases, in that order; junction bases with no gene match: 6. CDR3 length: 16 amino acids. In the source study's methods: Reference gene primer amplification gave estimated nucleated cell counts. Here immunoSEQ multiplex PCR was the method, and the copy in TCRdb shows in-frame clones only, minus some. V and J calls and clone size are as listed in that table; D and trimming were resolved from the DNA. The data hold around 200,000 clones, with over 75% observed a single time. This sample stems from a study of blood T cell repertoires in COVID-19.

This chain connects TRBV9 to TRBJ2-2, with 10 bases identical to TRBD2. This TCR was recovered from a middle-aged man who had recovered from COVID-19. Sequencing was carried out using peripheral blood. For the CDR3, the DNA is TGTGCCAGCAGCGCCCCTAGCGGGAGCTTCACCGGGGAGCTGTTTTTT. This sequence encodes CASSAPSGSFTGELFF.